This is a list of T cell receptor beta chains from one sample in a study of blood T cell repertoires in COVID-19. Here immunoSEQ multiplex PCR was the method, and the copy in TCRdb shows in-frame clones only, minus some. This sample has roughly 200,000 clones; 85% to 90% occur once, and the top ten carry around 4.2%. Sample: PBMCs or T cells enriched from blood (not recorded which). The receptor set was obtained from a woman between 25 and 40 years old with acute COVID-19. Both conserved end residues are part of each CDR3. A D gene is named only where the DNA matches it firmly. Clone size is stated in some rows and not others, as once, few, many or a class when expanded.

>once|TRBV7-2|-|TRBJ2-5
CASSSRWGTLQETQYF
TGTGCCAGCAGCAGCCGCTGGGGGACTCTACAAGAGACCCAGTACTTC
>-|TRBV10-1|-|TRBJ2-1
CASSSGYNEQFF
TGCGCCAGCAGTTCGGGTTACAATGAGCAGTTCTTC
>-|TRBV5-1|TRBD1|TRBJ1-4
CASSLGGTGREKLFF
TGCGCCAGCAGCTTGGGGGGGACAGGGAGAGAAAAACTGTTTTTT
>-|TRBV29-1|-|TRBJ1-1
CSTSGAFF
TGCAGCACCTCGGGAGCTTTCTTT
>-|TRBV3-1/TRBV3-2|-|TRBJ1-2
CASSLGPFNYGYTF
TGTGCCAGCAGCTTGGGGCCGTTTAACTATGGCTACACCTTC
>-|TRBV5-1|TRBD1|TRBJ2-7
CASSLTGDYEQYF
TGCGCCAGCAGCTTAACAGGGGACTACGAGCAGTACTTC
>-|TRBV7-6|-|TRBJ1-1
CASTVTTSSGTEAFF
TGTGCCAGCACCGTAACGACCAGCAGCGGCACTGAAGCTTTCTTT
>-|TRBV2|-|TRBJ1-4
CASIVENGSEKLFF
TGTGCCAGCATTGTCGAAAATGGCTCTGAAAAACTGTTTTTT
>-|TRBV19|-|TRBJ1-2
CASSIDPVGGYTF
TGTGCCAGTAGTATAGATCCAGTGGGCGGCTACACCTTC
>-|TRBV27|-|TRBJ1-2
CASSPGPRGLYTF
TGTGCCAGCAGTCCGGGACCGCGGGGTCTTTACACCTTC
>few|TRBV6-5|TRBD1|TRBJ2-7
CASTFGQGAYEQYF
TGTGCCAGCACTTTCGGACAGGGGGCCTACGAGCAGTACTTC
>-|TRBV6-5|-|TRBJ1-2
CASSLTFDYGYTF
TGTGCCAGCAGCCTAACTTTTGACTATGGCTACACCTTC
>-|TRBV25-1|-|TRBJ1-1
CASRENTEAFF
TGTGCCAGCCGAGAGAACACTGAAGCTTTCTTT
>-|TRBV6-5|-|TRBJ1-2
CASSYSYGNYGYTF
TGTGCCAGCAGTTACTCGTACGGGAACTATGGCTACACCTTC
>-|TRBV7-2|TRBD2|TRBJ2-7
CASSLGLGRYEQYF
TGTGCCAGCAGCCTGGGACTAGGGCGCTACGAGCAGTACTTC
>few|TRBV24-1|TRBD1|TRBJ1-1
CATSPTGIEAFF
TGTGCCACCAGTCCGACAGGGATTGAAGCTTTCTTT